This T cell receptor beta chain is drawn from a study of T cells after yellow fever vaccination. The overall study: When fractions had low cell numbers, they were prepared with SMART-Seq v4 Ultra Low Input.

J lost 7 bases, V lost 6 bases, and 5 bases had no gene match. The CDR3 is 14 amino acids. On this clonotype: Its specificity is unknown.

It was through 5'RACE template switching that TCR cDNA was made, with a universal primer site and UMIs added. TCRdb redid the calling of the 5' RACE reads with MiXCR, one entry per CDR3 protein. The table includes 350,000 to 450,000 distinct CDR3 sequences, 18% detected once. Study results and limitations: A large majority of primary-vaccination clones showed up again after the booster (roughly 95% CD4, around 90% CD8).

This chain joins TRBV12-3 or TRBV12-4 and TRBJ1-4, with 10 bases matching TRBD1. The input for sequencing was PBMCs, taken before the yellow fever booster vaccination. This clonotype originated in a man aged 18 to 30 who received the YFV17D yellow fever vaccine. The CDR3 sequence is CASSRTGGSEKLFF. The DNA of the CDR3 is TGTGCCAGCAGCCGGACAGGGGGGAGTGAAAAACTGTTTTTT.